A single sample gave rise to the 20 T cell receptor beta chains below, sequenced in a study of human T cells and chemical hapten exposure. The sample's time point: patch test 1, 2 weeks after DPC sensitization. Treatment of the sample: therapeutic diphenylcyclopropenone sensitization with weekly scalp DPC. A single record per CDR3 protein comes from TCRdb applying MiXCR to the RACE reads. Among 71,000 or so distinct CDR3 sequences listed, 9.8% were seen once. The sequences come from whole blood, collected in connection with sensitization to the hapten diphenylcyclopropenone (DPC). Source of these receptors: a woman between 35 and 50 years old with alopecia areata. Some clones in this sample may be carry-over from other donors' samples.

The chain employs TRBV19 and TRBJ2-1, with TRBD2 identical over 12 bases. The CDR3 is made up of 17 amino acids. Germline V CDR1 and CDR2: LNHDA, SQIVND (reference sequence). With 10 bases clipped from V and 1 base from J, the junction kept 11 bases outside the gene matches. The CDR3 DNA follows: TGTGCCACCTCGAGCCTAGCGGGGGGGAGGTCCTACAATGAGCAGTTCTTC. Its protein is CATSSLAGGRSYNEQFF. Full variable domain (outside the CDR3, taken from reference TRBV19 and TRBJ2-1): DGGITQSPKYLFRKEGQNVTLSCEQNLNHDAMYWYRQDPGQGLRLIYYSQIVNDFQKGDIAEGYSVSREKKESFPLTVTSAQKNPTAFYLCATSSLAGGRSYNEQFFGPGTRLTVL.

At least ten counts were recorded for this clonotype. At one end the junction does not follow the germline gene, possibly because of a read error. This chain joins TRBV5-5 and TRBJ2-2; TRBD1 agrees at 7 bases. Germline V gives CDR1 SGHKS, CDR2 YYEKEE (reference sequence). CDR3 length: 16 amino acids. This chain's CDR3 is CASGFVRGSNTGELFF. CDR3 in DNA: TGTGCCAGCGGCTTCGTCAGGGGGTCGAACACCGGGGAGCTGTTTTTT.

This clonotype was detected ten times or more. The J gene is TRBJ2-2, the V gene TRBV4-2; 10 bases fit TRBD2. Germline V lookup: CDR1 LGHNA, CDR2 YNFKEQ. With 3 bases clipped from V and 7 bases from J, the junction kept 5 bases outside the gene matches. The CDR3 totals 15 residues. CDR3 sequence reads: CASSQERGGRGELFF. The DNA for the CDR3 is TGTGCCAGCAGCCAGGAGCGGGGGGGACGCGGGGAGCTGTTTTTT.

This clonotype was seen only a few times. The V and J genes are TRBV7-2 and TRBJ2-3, with D maybe TRBD2 (5 bases). Germline lookup yields CDR1 SGHTA and CDR2 FQGNSA. This CDR3 contains 18 residues. Between the trimmed V and J ends, which lost 5 bases and 0 bases, there was a span of 21 bases. CDR3 in amino acids: CASSPDPYRGSSTDTQYF. CDR3 sequence (DNA): TGTGCCAGCAGCCCAGACCCCTACCGGGGTTCCAGCACAGATACGCAGTATTTT. Variable domain in full (rest from reference TRBV7-2 and TRBJ2-3): GAGVSQSPSNKVTEKGKDVELRCDPISGHTALYWYRQSLGQGLEFLIYFQGNSAPDKSGLPSDRFSAERTGGSVSTLTIQRTQQEDSAVYLCASSPDPYRGSSTDTQYFGPGTRLTVL.

There are many counts of this clonotype. This rearrangement joins TRBV20-1 to TRBJ1-1, with D possibly being TRBD1 (6 bases). V lost 5 bases, J lost 10 bases, and 17 bases lay in between. The CDR3 sequence is 12 residues long. Germline lookup yields CDR1 DFQATT and CDR2 SNEGSKA (reference sequence). This CDR3 is CSAPQGGPPAFF. CDR3 nucleotides: TGCAGTGCTCCCCAAGGGGGGCCCCCAGCTTTCTTT.

This clonotype was counted ten times or more. The chain employs TRBV10-3 and TRBJ1-2; maybe TRBD1 (5 bases). Germline loops: CDR1 ENHRY, CDR2 SYGVKD. Trimming took 4 bases from V and 1 from J, leaving 13 bases between them. The CDR3 runs to 15 residues. CDR3 loop: CAISAWDGDNYGYTF. In DNA, the CDR3 is TGTGCCATCAGTGCCTGGGACGGCGATAACTATGGCTACACCTTC.

This clonotype was recorded many times. This chain uses TRBV5-1 with TRBJ1-2; 10 nucleotides match TRBD1. Per the germline V gene, CDR1 is SGHRS and CDR2 is YFSETQ. CDR3 length: 14 residues. V lost 3 bases and J lost 8; bases outside the gene matches: 7. CDR3 sequence reads: CASSSAGTGVGYTF. The CDR3 DNA reads as TGCGCCAGCAGCTCGGCCGGGACAGGGGTCGGCTACACCTTC. Looking up the rest from reference TRBV5-1 and TRBJ1-2 gives the full variable domain: KAGVTQTPRYLIKTRGQQVTLSCSPISGHRSVSWYQQTPGQGLQFLFEYFSETQRNKGNFPGRFSGRQFSNSRSEMNVSTLELGDSALYLCASSSAGTGVGYTFGSGTRLTVV.

This chain links TRBV20-1 with TRBJ1-1; 8 nucleotides line up with TRBD1. The CDR3 length is 13 residues. The V gene's germline CDR1 is DFQATT and CDR2 SNEGSKA (reference sequence). V shed 1 base, J shed 4 bases, and the junction held 2 bases outside the gene matches. This CDR3 reads CSARADRGTEAFF. The CDR3 nucleotides are TGCAGTGCTAGAGCAGACAGGGGCACTGAAGCTTTCTTT.

The CDR3 region has the DNA TGTGCCAGCGCAGGCCTTTCCGGCAATCAGCCCCAGCATTTT. It codes for CASAGLSGNQPQHF. The gene calls are TRBV12-3 or TRBV12-4 and TRBJ1-5; D is undetermined. CDR3 length: 14 residues. Trimming shortened V by 8 bases and J by 2 bases, and 13 bases separated the two germline ends.

This clonotype was seen at least ten times. The chain links TRBV5-7 to TRBJ2-5; D remains ambiguous. TRBV5-7 is known as an ORF, though its function is uncertain. Trimming took off 6 bases at V and 5 bases at J, with 20 bases between the two ends. The CDR3 extends over 15 amino acids. CDR3 residues: CASTPGLQGKETQYF. The DNA for the CDR3 is TGTGCCAGCACCCCGGGCCTCCAAGGGAAGGAGACCCAGTACTTC.

This clonotype was found many times. The chain has TRBV20-1 and TRBJ2-3; D unclear. The CDR3 runs to 11 residues. The V gene lost 7 bases and the J gene lost 0 bases, with 5 bases spanning the gap. Per the germline V gene, CDR1 is DFQATT and CDR2 is SNEGSKA (reference sequence). DNA for the CDR3: TGCAGTGTTGAGAGCACAGATACGCAGTATTTT. It codes for CSVESTDTQYF.

About this clonotype: A much larger clone is a single base away; this may be a read error. V and J are TRBV11-2 and TRBJ1-2, with D hard to call. V was trimmed by 0 bases and J by 6 bases, leaving 8 bases between them. This CDR3 has 13 residues. Looked up from germline, CDR1 is SGHAT and CDR2 is FQNNGV. The CDR3 nucleotides are TGTGCCAGCAGCTTAGATAGGCGGGATGGCTACACCTTC. Protein: CASSLDRRDGYTF.

The chain joins TRBV4-1 to TRBJ1-4; no firm D call. With 2 bases removed from V and 5 bases from J, the gap between germline ends came to 6 bases. The germline V gene has CDR1 MGHRA and CDR2 YSYEKL. This CDR3 is 13 amino acids long. DNA for the CDR3: TGCGCCAGCAGCCAAACCCGCAATGAAAAACTGTTTTTT. Translation gives CASSQTRNEKLFF.

Many counts were recorded for this clonotype. The gene calls are TRBV6-6 and TRBJ1-6; tentative D call: TRBD1 (5 bases). CDR1 and CDR2 (germline): MNHNY, SVGAGI (reference sequence). V was trimmed by 2 bases and J by 8 bases, leaving 10 bases between them. This CDR3 comprises 14 residues. CDR3: CASSYEGRDSPLHF. CDR3 bases: TGTGCCAGCAGTTACGAGGGCAGGGATTCACCCCTCCACTTT.

The chain joins TRBV29-1 to TRBJ1-1; no clear D gene. The CDR3 totals 13 residues. Trimming shortened V by 6 bases and J by 0 bases, and 11 bases separated the two germline ends. Germline V lookup: CDR1 SQVTM, CDR2 ANQGSEA. The CDR3 DNA follows: TGCAGCGTCGTTCCAGTGCTGAACACTGAAGCTTTCTTT. Translating it yields CSVVPVLNTEAFF.

This clonotype was recorded a few times. The chain employs TRBV5-1 and TRBJ2-5, with D perhaps matching TRBD2 (5 bases). Looked up from germline, CDR1 is SGHRS and CDR2 is YFSETQ. The V gene lost 2 bases and the J gene lost 5 bases, with 16 bases spanning the gap. The CDR3 consists of 15 residues. This CDR3 is CASSFNGEGRETQYF. As DNA, the CDR3 is TGCGCCAGCAGCTTTAACGGGGAAGGGCGGGAGACCCAGTACTTC.

This clonotype was counted many times. The chain employs TRBV12-3 or TRBV12-4 and TRBJ1-3, with 7 nucleotides matching TRBD1. V lost 7 bases, J lost 7 bases, and 7 bases stayed unmatched. This CDR3 has 13 residues. The CDR3 DNA reads as TGTGCCAGCACCACAGGGGAGGAGAACACCATATATTTT. Its protein product is CASTTGEENTIYF.

This clonotype showed up just a few times. This chain joins TRBV5-4 and TRBJ2-3, with 8 bases identical to TRBD1. The ends lost 4 bases at V and 5 bases at J; junction bases unmatched: 12. The CDR3 sequence is 16 residues long. Germline assignment: CDR1 SGHNT and CDR2 YYREEE (reference sequence). The CDR3 bases are TGTGCCAGCAGCAGGGGGACAGGATACGTGGAAGATACGCAGTATTTT. Encoded protein: CASSRGTGYVEDTQYF.

This rearrangement joins TRBV28 to TRBJ2-1; D uncertain. The CDR3 is 10 residues long. The germline V and J ends were trimmed by 6 bases and 6 bases, with 3 bases remaining between them. CDR1 is MDHEN and CDR2 is SYDVKM in the germline V gene. This CDR3 reads CASSFNEQFF. The CDR3 nucleotides are TGTGCCAGCAGCTTCAATGAGCAGTTCTTC.

This clonotype was detected ten times or more. The chain is built from TRBV6-2 or TRBV6-3 and TRBJ2-1; D remains unclear. CDR1 and CDR2 (germline): MNHEY, SVGEGT. This CDR3 has 11 residues. The V gene lost 2 bases and the J gene lost 7 bases, with 3 bases spanning the gap. As DNA, the CDR3 is TGTGCCAGCAGTTACGGTAATGAGCAGTTCTTC. Its translation: CASSYGNEQFF.